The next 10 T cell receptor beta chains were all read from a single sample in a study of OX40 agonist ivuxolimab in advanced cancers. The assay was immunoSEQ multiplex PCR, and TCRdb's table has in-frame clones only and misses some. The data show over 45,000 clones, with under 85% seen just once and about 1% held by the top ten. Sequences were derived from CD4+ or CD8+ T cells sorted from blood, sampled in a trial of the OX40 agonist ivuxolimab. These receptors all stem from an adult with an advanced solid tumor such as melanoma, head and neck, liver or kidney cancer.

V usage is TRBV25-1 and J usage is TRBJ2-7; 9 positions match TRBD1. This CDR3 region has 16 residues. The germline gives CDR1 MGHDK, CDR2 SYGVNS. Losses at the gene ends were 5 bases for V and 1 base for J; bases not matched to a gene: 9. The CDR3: CASSTPGGQGSYEQYF. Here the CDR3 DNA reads TGTGCCAGCAGTACCCCCGGGGGACAGGGATCCTACGAGCAGTACTTC.

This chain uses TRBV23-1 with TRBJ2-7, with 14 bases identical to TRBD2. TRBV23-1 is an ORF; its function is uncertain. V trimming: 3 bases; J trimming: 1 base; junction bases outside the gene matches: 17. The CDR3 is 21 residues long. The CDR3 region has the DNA TGCGCCAGCAGTCAGGATATCCCTTTCCGACTAGCGGGGGGGGTTTCCTACGAGCAGTACTTC. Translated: CASSQDIPFRLAGGVSYEQYF.

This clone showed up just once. This CDR3 is CASSLSPGQGSDTQYF. The CDR3 bases are TGCGCCAGCAGCTTGAGCCCCGGACAGGGTTCAGATACGCAGTATTTT. This sequence joins TRBV5-1 and TRBJ2-3; 8 bases align to TRBD1. V was clipped by 1 base and J by 4 bases; unmatched bases: 8. This CDR3 spans 16 amino acids. Germline V gives CDR1 SGHRS, CDR2 YFSETQ. Full variable domain (missing parts from reference TRBV5-1 and TRBJ2-3): KAGVTQTPRYLIKTRGQQVTLSCSPISGHRSVSWYQQTPGQGLQFLFEYFSETQRNKGNFPGRFSGRQFSNSRSEMNVSTLELGDSALYLCASSLSPGQGSDTQYFGPGTRLTVL.

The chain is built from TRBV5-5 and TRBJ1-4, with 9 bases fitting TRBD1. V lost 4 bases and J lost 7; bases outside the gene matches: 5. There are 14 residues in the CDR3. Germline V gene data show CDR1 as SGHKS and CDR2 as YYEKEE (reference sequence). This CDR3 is CASSRGDRVEKLFF. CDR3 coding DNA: TGTGCCAGCAGCAGGGGGGACAGGGTTGAAAAACTGTTTTTT.

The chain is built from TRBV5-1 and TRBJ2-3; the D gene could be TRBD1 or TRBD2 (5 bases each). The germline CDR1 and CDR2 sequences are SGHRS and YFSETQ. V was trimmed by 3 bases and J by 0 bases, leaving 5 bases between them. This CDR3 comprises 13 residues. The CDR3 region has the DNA TGCGCCAGCAGCTGGGACAGCACAGATACGCAGTATTTT. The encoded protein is CASSWDSTDTQYF.

The CDR3 nucleotides read TGTGCCAGCAGCTTAGAAGGGACAGTCAAGAGGGCCCTCCACTTT. Translated: CASSLEGTVKRALHF. The chain combines TRBV7-2 with TRBJ1-6; 7 bases match TRBD1. The CDR3 covers 15 residues. Germline loops: CDR1 SGHTA, CDR2 FQGNSA. The ends lost 1 base at V and 14 bases at J; junction bases unmatched: 11.

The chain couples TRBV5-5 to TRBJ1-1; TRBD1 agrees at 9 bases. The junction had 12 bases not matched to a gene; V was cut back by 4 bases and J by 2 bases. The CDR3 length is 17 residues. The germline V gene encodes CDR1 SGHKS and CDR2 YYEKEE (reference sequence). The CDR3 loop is CASSPQDRGPLNTEAFF. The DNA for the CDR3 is TGTGCCAGCAGCCCACAGGACAGGGGACCCCTTAACACTGAAGCTTTCTTT.

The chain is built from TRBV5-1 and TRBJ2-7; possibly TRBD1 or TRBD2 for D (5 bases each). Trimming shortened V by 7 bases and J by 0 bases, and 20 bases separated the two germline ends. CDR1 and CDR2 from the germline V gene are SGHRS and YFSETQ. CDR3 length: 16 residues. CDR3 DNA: TGCGCCAGCCGCATATCCGGGACGGGAAACTCCTACGAGCAGTACTTC. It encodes CASRISGTGNSYEQYF.

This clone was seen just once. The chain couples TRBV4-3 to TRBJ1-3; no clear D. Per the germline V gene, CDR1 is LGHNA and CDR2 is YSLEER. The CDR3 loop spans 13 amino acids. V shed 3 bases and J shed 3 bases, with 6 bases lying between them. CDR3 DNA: TGCGCCAGCAGCCAGGATTTTGGAAACACCATATATTTT. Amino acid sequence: CASSQDFGNTIYF.

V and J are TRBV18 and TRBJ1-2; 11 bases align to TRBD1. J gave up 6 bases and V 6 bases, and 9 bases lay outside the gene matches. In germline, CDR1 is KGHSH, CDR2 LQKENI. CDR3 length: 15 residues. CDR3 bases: TGTGCCAGCTCGCCGGGACAGGGGGGTATAGATGGCTACACCTTC. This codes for CASSPGQGGIDGYTF.